This passage covers 16 T cell receptor beta chains from one sample sequenced in a study of cytomegalovirus exposure and HLA in healthy donors. The study ran its PCR with 60 Vbeta and 13 Jbeta primers. Clones were read by immunoSEQ multiplex PCR, and TCRdb kept only the in-frame ones, dropping some. The top ten hold 2.5% to 3.5% of the sample, which has around 140,000 clones, 78% seen once. Sequencing was performed on PBMCs. All receptors derive from a female donor in good health and CMV-seronegative.

The chain joins TRBV29-1 to TRBJ2-7, with 7 nucleotides matching TRBD2. CDR1 is SQVTM, CDR2 ANQGSEA, per germline. The CDR3 spans 12 residues. Trimming removed 5 bases from V and 6 bases from J; junction bases left unmatched: 7. This CDR3 reads CSVTGRKSEQYF. The CDR3 nucleotides read TGCAGCGTTACCGGGAGGAAATCCGAGCAGTACTTC.

Only one count was recorded for this clone. The chain combines TRBV5-8 with TRBJ1-5, with 12 bases identical to TRBD1. CDR3 length equals 17 residues. The junction had 17 bases not matched to a gene; V was cut back by 9 bases and J by 7 bases. Germline V gene data show CDR1 as SGHTS and CDR2 as YDEGEE. The DNA of the CDR3 is TGTGCCACCCAAAGCCTTCCGGGACAGGGGGCTTGGCAGCCCCAGCATTTT. Protein: CATQSLPGQGAWQPQHF.

The V and J genes are TRBV7-2 and TRBJ2-3; TRBD1 is a possible D gene (6 bases). Trimming pared 5 bases from V and 2 bases from J, leaving 14 bases between. Germline assignment: CDR1 SGHTA and CDR2 FQGNSA. The CDR3 sequence is 15 residues long. CDR3 DNA sequence: TGTGCCAGCAGCCGACAGGCCACCTCCACAGATACGCAGTATTTT. It translates to CASSRQATSTDTQYF.

This clone was recorded once. V and J are TRBV7-6 and TRBJ1-3, with a tentative D call TRBD1 (5 bases). The CDR3 is 15 residues long. Germline V gives CDR1 SGHVS, CDR2 FNYEAQ. With 5 bases removed from V and 0 bases from J, the gap between germline ends came to 11 bases. CDR3 bases: TGTGCCAGCAGCCTCAGACAGAGCTCTGGAAACACCATATATTTT. Protein sequence: CASSLRQSSGNTIYF.

This clone was seen a handful of times. The gene calls are TRBV30 and TRBJ2-2; the D is unclear. The length of the CDR3 is 14 residues. The germline V gene encodes CDR1 GTSNPN and CDR2 SVGIG (reference sequence). The V end was cut by 1 base, the J end by 1 base, with 7 bases between. Here the CDR3 reads CAWSGSKNTGELFF. DNA for the CDR3: TGTGCCTGGAGTGGGTCTAAGAACACCGGGGAGCTGTTTTTT.

The V call is TRBV11-2, the J call TRBJ2-7; the match to TRBD1 covers 9 bases. This CDR3 is built from 15 residues. In germline, CDR1 is SGHAT, CDR2 FQNNGV. The junction had 0 bases not matched to a gene; V was cut back by 0 bases and J by 0 bases. The CDR3 nucleotides read TGTGCCAGCAGCTTAGAGACAGGGGGCTCCTACGAGCAGTACTTC. Protein: CASSLETGGSYEQYF.

This clone was found many times. The rearrangement links TRBV6-1 to TRBJ2-1; D is undetermined. The V gene's germline CDR1 is MNHNS and CDR2 SASEGT. The CDR3 extends over 14 amino acids. V was clipped by 0 bases and J by 5 bases, with 8 bases between them. As DNA, the CDR3 is TGTGCCAGCAGTGAAGCTCGGAGAAACAATGAGCAGTTCTTC. Translated: CASSEARRNNEQFF.

The chain is built from TRBV7-2 and TRBJ1-2; no firm D call. Trimming removed 3 bases from V and 5 bases from J, with 16 bases in between. The V gene's germline CDR1 is SGHTA and CDR2 FQGNSA. The CDR3 totals 15 residues. CDR3 residues: CASSFEQSLLYGYTF. The CDR3 DNA reads as TGTGCCAGCAGCTTCGAACAGAGTCTCCTTTATGGCTACACCTTC.

The genes are TRBV5-1 and TRBJ2-1; a possible D gene is TRBD1 (6 bases). Germline values: CDR1 SGHRS, CDR2 YFSETQ. CDR3 length: 15 amino acids. V was cut by 4 bases and J by 2 bases, with 13 bases left in between. CDR3 sequence: CASSLAGAAYNEQFF. The DNA of the CDR3 is TGCGCCAGCAGCCTGGCAGGGGCCGCCTACAATGAGCAGTTCTTC.

This clone was seen once. The chain has TRBV27 and TRBJ2-1; the match to TRBD2 covers 7 bases. Trimming removed 3 bases from V and 8 bases from J; junction bases left unmatched: 4. In germline, CDR1 is MNHEY, CDR2 SMNVEV (reference sequence). The CDR3 sequence is 13 residues long. This CDR3 is CASSLGGIDEQFF. Written as DNA, the CDR3 is TGTGCCAGCAGTTTGGGAGGGATTGATGAGCAGTTCTTC.

This sequence joins TRBV6-6 and TRBJ1-1; D may be TRBD1 (6 bases). The V end lost 5 bases, the J end lost 8 bases, and 12 bases lay between the germline ends. The length of the CDR3 is 12 residues. Germline V gives CDR1 MNHNY, CDR2 SVGAGI (reference sequence). The CDR3 sequence: CASSKSGVEAFF. The CDR3 DNA sequence: TGTGCCAGCAGTAAGTCAGGGGTCGAAGCTTTCTTT.

CDR3 protein: CSVDLLSGVMQYF. The DNA for the CDR3 is TGCAGCGTTGACCTCCTAAGCGGGGTTATGCAGTATTTT. The chain carries TRBV29-1 and TRBJ2-3; TRBD2 aligns across 7 bases. This CDR3 spans 13 amino acids. Germline CDR1 and CDR2: SQVTM and ANQGSEA. Trimming removed 3 bases from V and 11 bases from J; junction bases left unmatched: 11.

This clone was recorded a few times. V gene TRBV6-6 combines with J gene TRBJ1-4; 9 bases map to TRBD1. The V and J ends lost 2 bases and 7 bases, in that order; junction bases with no gene match: 2. The CDR3 totals 14 residues. CDR1 and CDR2 (germline): MNHNY, SVGAGI (reference sequence). The CDR3 DNA reads TGTGCCAGCAGTTACGGGACAGGGCGTGAAAAACTGTTTTTT. Translating it yields CASSYGTGREKLFF.

The CDR3 DNA is TGTGCCTGGATTCGTTCGAGTACGAACACTGAAGCTTTCTTT. This codes for CAWIRSSTNTEAFF. The chain carries TRBV30 and TRBJ1-1; D uncertain. CDR1 is GTSNPN, CDR2 SVGIG, per germline (reference sequence). The CDR3 contains 14 residues. Trimming shortened V by 4 bases and J by 1 base, and 13 bases separated the two germline ends. The full variable domain, its missing parts supplied by reference TRBV30 and TRBJ1-1, is SQTIHQWPATLVQPVGSPLSLECTVEGTSNPNLYWYRQAAGRGLQLLFYSVGIGQISSEVPQNLSASRPQDRQFILSSKKLLLSDSGFYLCAWIRSSTNTEAFFGQGTRLTVV.

The V and J genes are TRBV6-1 and TRBJ2-2, with 9 positions matching TRBD1. V trimming: 5 bases; J trimming: 5 bases; junction bases outside the gene matches: 6. CDR3 length equals 15 residues. Germline assignment: CDR1 MNHNS and CDR2 SASEGT. CDR3 coding DNA: TGTGCCAGCAGTCAGTGGGACAGGGTAACCGGGGAGCTGTTTTTT. It specifies CASSQWDRVTGELFF.

The chain couples TRBV6-5 to TRBJ2-7; D is unclear. The CDR3 is 16 residues long. Per germline, CDR1 MNHEY and CDR2 SVGAGI. V lost 3 bases, J lost 0 bases, and 15 bases lay in between. The CDR3 is CASSYPPTRSSYEQYF. In DNA form, the CDR3 reads TGTGCCAGCAGTTATCCCCCCACCCGGAGCTCCTACGAGCAGTACTTC.